These T cell receptor beta chains were read from a single sample in a study of a mutant IDH1 vaccine in newly diagnosed glioma. Profiled with immunoSEQ multiplex PCR; TCRdb holds only in-frame clones, not every one. The sample shows some 68,000 clones, 75% to 85% of them seen only once. The source was PBMCs, collected from a glioma patient treated with radiotherapy, temozolomide or both. Every receptor here comes from a man in his fifties with glioma. Each CDR3 is given with its conserved first and last residue. D genes are given only for firm matches.

j_call: TRBJ1-1
d_call: .
cdr3_length: 13
v_call: TRBV11-2
cdr3_aa: CASSKGGDTEAFF

j_call: TRBJ1-1
d_call: .
cdr3_length: 14
v_call: TRBV5-8
cdr3_aa: CASSLFISGTEAFF

j_call: TRBJ1-2
d_call: .
cdr3_length: 14
v_call: TRBV5-1
cdr3_aa: CASSSTQGSYGYTF

j_call: TRBJ2-3
d_call: .
cdr3_length: 13
v_call: TRBV5-4
cdr3_aa: CASSLMLADTQYF

j_call: TRBJ2-7
d_call: TRBD2
cdr3_length: 15
v_call: TRBV7-9
cdr3_aa: CASSLSSGNTYEQYF

j_call: TRBJ2-3
d_call: .
cdr3_length: 14
v_call: TRBV27
cdr3_aa: CASSPHWGTDTQYF

j_call: TRBJ2-3
d_call: .
cdr3_length: 15
v_call: TRBV2
cdr3_aa: CASSYSRGSTDTQYF

j_call: TRBJ1-4
d_call: .
cdr3_length: 12
v_call: TRBV28
cdr3_aa: CASSSGWEKLFF

j_call: TRBJ1-1
d_call: .
cdr3_length: 14
v_call: TRBV6-5
cdr3_aa: CASSSPFLSTEAFF

j_call: TRBJ2-7
d_call: .
cdr3_length: 14
v_call: TRBV25-1
cdr3_aa: CASSEYKVHYEQYF

j_call: TRBJ1-2
d_call: .
cdr3_length: 15
v_call: TRBV7-2
cdr3_aa: CASSLSNRPNYGYTF

j_call: TRBJ1-1
d_call: TRBD1
cdr3_length: 14
v_call: TRBV18
cdr3_aa: CASSAGTGTTEAFF

j_call: TRBJ2-1
d_call: .
cdr3_length: 13
v_call: TRBV19
cdr3_aa: CAVGGDSYNEQFF

j_call: TRBJ1-1
d_call: .
cdr3_length: 13
v_call: TRBV2
cdr3_aa: CASSVGYNTEAFF

j_call: TRBJ1-5
d_call: TRBD1
cdr3_length: 12
v_call: TRBV10-3
cdr3_aa: CATGQGDQPQHF

j_call: TRBJ2-3
d_call: .
cdr3_length: 15
v_call: TRBV13
cdr3_aa: CASSLGGGALDTQYF

j_call: TRBJ2-7
d_call: .
cdr3_length: 15
v_call: TRBV2
cdr3_aa: CASRTPERVSYEQYF

j_call: TRBJ2-7
d_call: TRBD1
cdr3_length: 15
v_call: TRBV27
cdr3_aa: CASSPLTGLPYEQYF

j_call: TRBJ2-2
d_call: .
cdr3_length: 14
v_call: TRBV29-1
cdr3_aa: CSVETGINTGELFF

j_call: TRBJ1-2
d_call: .
cdr3_length: 14
v_call: TRBV10-3
cdr3_aa: CAIRAQVGSGGYTF

j_call: TRBJ2-5
d_call: .
cdr3_length: 11
v_call: TRBV5-6
cdr3_aa: CASSLRETQYF

j_call: TRBJ2-1
d_call: .
cdr3_length: 13
v_call: TRBV5-8
cdr3_aa: CASRVLYLGEQFF

j_call: TRBJ2-3
d_call: .
cdr3_length: 15
v_call: TRBV2
cdr3_aa: CASSEADGSGSTQYF

j_call: TRBJ2-3
d_call: .
cdr3_length: 13
v_call: TRBV30
cdr3_aa: CAWSPQSTDTQYF

j_call: TRBJ2-2
d_call: .
cdr3_length: 15
v_call: TRBV27
cdr3_aa: CATSPGTPNTGELFF

j_call: TRBJ2-5
d_call: .
cdr3_length: 17
v_call: TRBV2
cdr3_aa: CASSSHQGGWSQETQYF

j_call: TRBJ2-1
d_call: .
cdr3_length: 15
v_call: TRBV5-1
cdr3_aa: CASSLEARPYNEQFF

j_call: TRBJ1-1
d_call: .
cdr3_length: 10
v_call: TRBV20-1
cdr3_aa: CSAAQDEAFF

j_call: TRBJ2-6
d_call: .
cdr3_length: 15
v_call: TRBV6-5
cdr3_aa: CASSYGSSGANVLTF

j_call: TRBJ1-6
d_call: .
cdr3_length: 14
v_call: TRBV19
cdr3_aa: CASSIAFRSAPLHF

j_call: TRBJ1-4
d_call: .
cdr3_length: 14
v_call: TRBV30
cdr3_aa: CAWSSGTGNEKLFF

j_call: TRBJ2-7
d_call: .
cdr3_length: 15
v_call: TRBV7-9
cdr3_aa: CASSYRGAAYYEQYF

j_call: TRBJ2-1
d_call: TRBD1
cdr3_length: 16
v_call: TRBV5-4
cdr3_aa: CASRSDETGGVNEQFF

j_call: TRBJ1-1
d_call: TRBD1
cdr3_length: 16
v_call: TRBV7-9
cdr3_aa: CASSLVAGQGGTEAFF

j_call: TRBJ1-1
d_call: TRBD1
cdr3_length: 14
v_call: TRBV4-1
cdr3_aa: CASSQDEGATEAFF

j_call: TRBJ2-5
d_call: .
cdr3_length: 15
v_call: TRBV5-4
cdr3_aa: CASSPRDRLQETQYF

j_call: TRBJ1-5
d_call: .
cdr3_length: 13
v_call: TRBV5-5
cdr3_aa: CASSLGSQQPQHF

j_call: TRBJ1-1
d_call: TRBD1
cdr3_length: 13
v_call: TRBV6-5
cdr3_aa: CASTGQGNTEAFF

j_call: TRBJ2-3
d_call: TRBD1
cdr3_length: 15
v_call: TRBV6-5
cdr3_aa: CASSLQGVGTDTQYF

j_call: TRBJ2-5
d_call: .
cdr3_length: 12
v_call: TRBV2
cdr3_aa: CASSYREETQYF

j_call: TRBJ2-5
d_call: .
cdr3_length: 14
v_call: TRBV7-2
cdr3_aa: CASSPPGRFETQYF

j_call: TRBJ1-3
d_call: .
cdr3_length: 13
v_call: TRBV5-4
cdr3_aa: CASRQGSGNTIYF

j_call: TRBJ1-1
d_call: .
cdr3_length: 13
v_call: TRBV2
cdr3_aa: CASSEEGDTEAFF

j_call: TRBJ2-1
d_call: .
cdr3_length: 14
v_call: TRBV7-3
cdr3_aa: CASSFQGSYNEQFF

j_call: TRBJ2-7
d_call: .
cdr3_length: 15
v_call: TRBV25-1
cdr3_aa: CASSELAGGSYEQYF

j_call: TRBJ2-1
d_call: .
cdr3_length: 15
v_call: TRBV9
cdr3_aa: CASSPVGSSYNEQFF

j_call: TRBJ1-2
d_call: .
cdr3_length: 15
v_call: TRBV7-3
cdr3_aa: CASSPQTGSRYGYTF

j_call: TRBJ1-5
d_call: .
cdr3_length: 13
v_call: TRBV14
cdr3_aa: CASSKGSNQPQHF

j_call: TRBJ1-1
d_call: .
cdr3_length: 15
v_call: TRBV19
cdr3_aa: CASSIGNRAASEAFF

j_call: TRBJ1-1
d_call: TRBD1
cdr3_length: 15
v_call: TRBV6-6
cdr3_aa: CASRHPGQGSTEAFF

j_call: TRBJ2-1
d_call: TRBD2
cdr3_length: 15
v_call: TRBV2
cdr3_aa: CASSRGLAGHGEQFF

j_call: TRBJ1-6
d_call: TRBD1
cdr3_length: 14
v_call: TRBV10-3
cdr3_aa: CAISGTGGDSPLHF

j_call: TRBJ2-5
d_call: .
cdr3_length: 13
v_call: TRBV27
cdr3_aa: CASRSVGEETQYF